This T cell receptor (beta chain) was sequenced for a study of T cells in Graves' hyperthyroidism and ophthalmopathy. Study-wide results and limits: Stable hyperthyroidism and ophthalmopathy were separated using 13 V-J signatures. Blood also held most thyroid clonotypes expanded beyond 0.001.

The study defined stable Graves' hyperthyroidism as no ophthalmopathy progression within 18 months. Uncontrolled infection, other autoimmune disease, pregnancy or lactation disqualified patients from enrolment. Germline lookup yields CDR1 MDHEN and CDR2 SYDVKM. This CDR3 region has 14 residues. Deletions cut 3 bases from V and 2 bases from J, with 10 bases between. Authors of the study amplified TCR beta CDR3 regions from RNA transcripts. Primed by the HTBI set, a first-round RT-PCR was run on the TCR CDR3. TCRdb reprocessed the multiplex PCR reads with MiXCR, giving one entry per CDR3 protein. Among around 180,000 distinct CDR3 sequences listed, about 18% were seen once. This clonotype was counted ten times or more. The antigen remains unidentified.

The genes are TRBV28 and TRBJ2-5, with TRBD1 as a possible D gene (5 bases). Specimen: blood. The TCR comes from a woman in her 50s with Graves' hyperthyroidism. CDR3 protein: CASSLTENQETQYF. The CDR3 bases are TGTGCCAGCAGTTTGACAGAGAATCAAGAGACCCAGTACTTC.